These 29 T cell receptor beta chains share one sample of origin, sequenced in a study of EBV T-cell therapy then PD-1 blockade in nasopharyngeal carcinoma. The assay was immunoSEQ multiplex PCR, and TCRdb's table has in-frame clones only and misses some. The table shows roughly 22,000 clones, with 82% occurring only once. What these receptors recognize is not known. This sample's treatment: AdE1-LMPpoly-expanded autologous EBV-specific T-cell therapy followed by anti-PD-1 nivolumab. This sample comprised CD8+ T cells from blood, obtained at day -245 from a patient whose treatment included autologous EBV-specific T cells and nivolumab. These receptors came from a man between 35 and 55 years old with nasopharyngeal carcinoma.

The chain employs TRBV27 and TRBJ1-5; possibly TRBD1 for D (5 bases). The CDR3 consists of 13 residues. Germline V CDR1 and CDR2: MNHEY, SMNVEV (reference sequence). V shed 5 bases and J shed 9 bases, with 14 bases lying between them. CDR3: CASSTRGERPQHF. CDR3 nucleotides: TGTGCCAGCAGTACCCGGGGCGAGAGGCCCCAGCATTTT.

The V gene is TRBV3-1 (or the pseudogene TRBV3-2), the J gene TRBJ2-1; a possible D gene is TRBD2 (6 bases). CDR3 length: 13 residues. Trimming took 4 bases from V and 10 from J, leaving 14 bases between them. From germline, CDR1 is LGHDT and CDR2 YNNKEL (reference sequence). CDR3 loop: CASSLSSSAEQFF. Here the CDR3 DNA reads TGTGCCAGCAGCCTATCCTCTAGCGCCGAGCAGTTCTTC.

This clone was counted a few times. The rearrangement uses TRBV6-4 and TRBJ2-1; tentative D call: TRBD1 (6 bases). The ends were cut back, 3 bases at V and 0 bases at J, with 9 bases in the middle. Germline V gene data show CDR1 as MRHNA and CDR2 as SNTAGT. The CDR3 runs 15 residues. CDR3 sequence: CASSEKQGSYNEQFF. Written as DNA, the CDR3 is TGTGCCAGCAGTGAAAAACAGGGCTCCTACAATGAGCAGTTCTTC.

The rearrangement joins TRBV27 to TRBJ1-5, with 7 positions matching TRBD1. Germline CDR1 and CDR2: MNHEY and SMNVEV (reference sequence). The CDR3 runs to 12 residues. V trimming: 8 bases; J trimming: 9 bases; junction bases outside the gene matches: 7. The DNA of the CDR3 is TGTGCCAGCGGCAGGGGGGTCGGGCCCCAGCATTTT. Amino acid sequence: CASGRGVGPQHF.

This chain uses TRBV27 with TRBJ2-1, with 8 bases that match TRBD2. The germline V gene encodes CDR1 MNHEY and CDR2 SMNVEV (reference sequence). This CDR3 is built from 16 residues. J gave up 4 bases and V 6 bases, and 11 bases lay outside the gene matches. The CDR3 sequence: CASSLPGTSGYNEQFF. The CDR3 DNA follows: TGTGCCAGCAGCCTGCCCGGGACTAGTGGGTACAATGAGCAGTTCTTC.

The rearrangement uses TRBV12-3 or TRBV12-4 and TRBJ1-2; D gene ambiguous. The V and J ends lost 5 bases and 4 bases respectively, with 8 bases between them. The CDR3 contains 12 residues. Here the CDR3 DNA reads TGTGCCAGCAGTCCATCCTTCTATGGCTACACCTTC. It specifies CASSPSFYGYTF.

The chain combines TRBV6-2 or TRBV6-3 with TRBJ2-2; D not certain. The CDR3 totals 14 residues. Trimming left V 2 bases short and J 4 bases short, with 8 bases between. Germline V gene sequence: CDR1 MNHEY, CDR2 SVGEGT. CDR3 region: CASSYGEGTGELFF. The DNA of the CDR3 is TGTGCCAGCAGTTACGGGGAAGGCACCGGGGAGCTGTTTTTT.

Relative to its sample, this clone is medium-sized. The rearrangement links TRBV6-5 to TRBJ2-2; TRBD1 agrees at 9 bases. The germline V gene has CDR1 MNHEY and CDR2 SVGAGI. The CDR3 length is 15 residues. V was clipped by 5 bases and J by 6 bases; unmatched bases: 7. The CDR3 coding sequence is TGTGCCAGCAGTCCTGGGGACAGGGAAGCCGGGGAGCTGTTTTTT. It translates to CASSPGDREAGELFF.

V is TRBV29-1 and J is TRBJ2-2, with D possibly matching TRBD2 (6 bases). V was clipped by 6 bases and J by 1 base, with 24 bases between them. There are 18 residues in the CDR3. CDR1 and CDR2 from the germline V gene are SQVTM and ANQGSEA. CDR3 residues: CSVLGGNRRTENTGELFF. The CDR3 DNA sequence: TGCAGCGTACTCGGAGGGAACAGGCGGACCGAGAACACCGGGGAGCTGTTTTTT.

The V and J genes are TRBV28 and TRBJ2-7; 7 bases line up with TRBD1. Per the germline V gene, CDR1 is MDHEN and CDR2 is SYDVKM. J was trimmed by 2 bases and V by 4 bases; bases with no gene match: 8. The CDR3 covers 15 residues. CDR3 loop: CASSWAGTATYEQYF. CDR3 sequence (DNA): TGTGCCAGCAGTTGGGCCGGGACAGCCACCTACGAGCAGTACTTC.

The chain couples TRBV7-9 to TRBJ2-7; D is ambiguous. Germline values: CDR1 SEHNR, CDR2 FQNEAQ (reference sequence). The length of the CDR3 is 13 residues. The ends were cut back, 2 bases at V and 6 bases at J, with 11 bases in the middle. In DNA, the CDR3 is TGTGCCAGCAGCTTATCTCCCTTGGGCGAGCAGTACTTC. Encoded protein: CASSLSPLGEQYF.

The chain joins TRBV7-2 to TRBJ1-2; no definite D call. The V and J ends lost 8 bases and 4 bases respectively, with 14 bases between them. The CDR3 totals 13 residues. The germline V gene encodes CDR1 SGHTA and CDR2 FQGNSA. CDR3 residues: CASSHGLLYGYTF. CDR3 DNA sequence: TGTGCCAGCTCACATGGGCTCCTCTATGGCTACACCTTC.

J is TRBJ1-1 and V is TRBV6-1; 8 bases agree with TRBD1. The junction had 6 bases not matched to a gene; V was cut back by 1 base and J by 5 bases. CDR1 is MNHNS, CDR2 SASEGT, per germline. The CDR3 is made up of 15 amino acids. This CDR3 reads CASSEEATGATEAFF. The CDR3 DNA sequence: TGTGCCAGCAGTGAAGAAGCGACAGGGGCTACTGAAGCTTTCTTT.

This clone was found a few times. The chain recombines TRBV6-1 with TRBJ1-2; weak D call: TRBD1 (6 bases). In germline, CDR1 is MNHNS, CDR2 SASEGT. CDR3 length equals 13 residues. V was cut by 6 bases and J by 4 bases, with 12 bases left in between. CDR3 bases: TGTGCCAGCAGCCCGGACAGCGCCTATGGCTACACCTTC. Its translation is CASSPDSAYGYTF.

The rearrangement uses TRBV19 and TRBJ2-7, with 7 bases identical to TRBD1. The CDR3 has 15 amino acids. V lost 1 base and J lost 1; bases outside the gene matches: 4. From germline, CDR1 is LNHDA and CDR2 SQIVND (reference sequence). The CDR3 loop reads CASSIGYRGSYEQYF. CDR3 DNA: TGTGCCAGTAGTATAGGGTACAGGGGTTCCTACGAGCAGTACTTC.

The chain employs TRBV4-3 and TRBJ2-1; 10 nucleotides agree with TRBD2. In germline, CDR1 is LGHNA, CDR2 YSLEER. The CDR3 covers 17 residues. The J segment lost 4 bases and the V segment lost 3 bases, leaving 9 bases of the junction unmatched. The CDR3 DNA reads TGCGCCAGCAGCCAGGACCCGCCTAGCGGGGGTTACAATGAGCAGTTCTTC. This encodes CASSQDPPSGGYNEQFF.

DNA of the CDR3: TGTGCCAGCAGCCCAGGGGGGTCAGAAATTAACACCGGGGAGCTGTTTTTT. Protein product: CASSPGGSEINTGELFF. V and J are TRBV3-1 (or the pseudogene TRBV3-2) and TRBJ2-2; tentative D call: TRBD1 (7 bases). This CDR3 is built from 17 residues. Germline V gives CDR1 LGHDT, CDR2 YNNKEL (reference sequence). The germline V and J ends were trimmed by 4 bases and 2 bases, with 17 bases remaining between them.

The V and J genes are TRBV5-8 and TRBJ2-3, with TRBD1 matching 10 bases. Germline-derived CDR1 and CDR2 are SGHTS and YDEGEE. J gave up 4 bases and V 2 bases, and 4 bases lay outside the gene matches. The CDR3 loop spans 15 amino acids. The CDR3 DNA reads TGTGCCAGCAGCTTTGGGGACAGGGGCCCAGATACGCAGTATTTT. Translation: CASSFGDRGPDTQYF. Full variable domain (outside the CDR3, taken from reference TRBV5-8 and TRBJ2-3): EAGVTQSPTHLIKTRGQQATLRCSPISGHTSVYWYQQALGLGLQFLLWYDEGEERNRGNFPPRFSGRQFPNYSSELNVNALELEDSALYLCASSFGDRGPDTQYFGPGTRLTVL.

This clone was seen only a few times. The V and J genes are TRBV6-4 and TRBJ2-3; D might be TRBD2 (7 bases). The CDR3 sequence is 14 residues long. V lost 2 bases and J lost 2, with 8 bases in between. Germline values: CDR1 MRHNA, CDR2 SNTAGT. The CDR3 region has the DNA TGTGCCAGCAGTGACGGGGGGGCCACAGATACGCAGTATTTT. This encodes CASSDGGATDTQYF.

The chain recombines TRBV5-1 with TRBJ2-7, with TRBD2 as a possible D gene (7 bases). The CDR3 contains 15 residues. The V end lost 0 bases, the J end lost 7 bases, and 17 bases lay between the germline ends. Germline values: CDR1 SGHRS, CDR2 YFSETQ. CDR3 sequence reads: CASSLVGGATREQYF. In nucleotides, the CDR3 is TGCGCCAGCAGCTTGGTTGGGGGGGCGACGCGAGAGCAGTACTTC.

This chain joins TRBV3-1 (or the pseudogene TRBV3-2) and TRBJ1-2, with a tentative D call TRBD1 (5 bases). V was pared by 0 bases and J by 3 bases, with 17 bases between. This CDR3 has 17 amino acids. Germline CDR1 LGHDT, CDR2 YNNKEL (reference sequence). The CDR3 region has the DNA TGTGCCAGCAGCCAAGAAGGGCCAGGGAAAATTGACTATGGCTACACCTTC. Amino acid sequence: CASSQEGPGKIDYGYTF.

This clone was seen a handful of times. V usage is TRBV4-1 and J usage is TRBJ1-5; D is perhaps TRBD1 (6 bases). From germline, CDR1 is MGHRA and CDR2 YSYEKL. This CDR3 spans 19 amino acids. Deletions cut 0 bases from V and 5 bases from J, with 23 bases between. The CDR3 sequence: CASSQERGTGDTYYQPQHF. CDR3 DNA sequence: TGCGCCAGCAGCCAAGAGAGGGGGACGGGGGACACATATTATCAGCCCCAGCATTTT.

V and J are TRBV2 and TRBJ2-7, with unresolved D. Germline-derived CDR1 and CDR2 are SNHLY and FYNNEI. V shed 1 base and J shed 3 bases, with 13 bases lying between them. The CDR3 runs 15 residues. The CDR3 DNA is TGTGCCAGCAGTGAAGTAAATGCAGGTATCTACGAGCAGTACTTC. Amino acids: CASSEVNAGIYEQYF.

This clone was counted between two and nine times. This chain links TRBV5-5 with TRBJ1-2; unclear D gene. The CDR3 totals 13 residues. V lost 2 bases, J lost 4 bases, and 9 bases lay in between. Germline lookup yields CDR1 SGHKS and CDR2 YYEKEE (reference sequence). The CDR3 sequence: CASSFRFSYGYTF. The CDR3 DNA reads TGTGCCAGCAGCTTTAGGTTCAGCTATGGCTACACCTTC. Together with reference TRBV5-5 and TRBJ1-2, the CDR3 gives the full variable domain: DAGVTQSPTHLIKTRGQQVTLRCSPISGHKSVSWYQQVLGQGPQFIFQYYEKEERGRGNFPDRFSARQFPNYSSELNVNALLLGDSALYLCASSFRFSYGYTFGSGTRLTVV.

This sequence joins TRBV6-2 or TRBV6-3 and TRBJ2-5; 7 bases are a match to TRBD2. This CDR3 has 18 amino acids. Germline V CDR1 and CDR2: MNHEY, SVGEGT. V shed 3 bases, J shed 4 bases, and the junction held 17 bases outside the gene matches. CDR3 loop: CASSYPPQSAGDRETQYF. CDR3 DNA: TGTGCCAGCAGTTATCCCCCCCAAAGCGCGGGGGATCGAGAGACCCAGTACTTC.

The CDR3 region is CASSWTSNERTQYF. DNA of the CDR3: TGTGCCAGCAGTTGGACTAGCAACGAACGAACGCAGTATTTT. This sequence joins TRBV28 and TRBJ2-3; 8 bases align to TRBD2. There are 14 residues in the CDR3. Germline CDR1 is MDHEN and CDR2 is SYDVKM. The V segment lost 4 bases and the J segment 9 bases; nucleotides outside the gene matches: 9. Together with reference TRBV28 and TRBJ2-3, the CDR3 gives the full variable domain: DVKVTQSSRYLVKRTGEKVFLECVQDMDHENMFWYRQDPGLGLRLIYFSYDVKMKEKGDIPEGYSVSREKKERFSLILESASTNQTSMYLCASSWTSNERTQYFGPGTRLTVL.

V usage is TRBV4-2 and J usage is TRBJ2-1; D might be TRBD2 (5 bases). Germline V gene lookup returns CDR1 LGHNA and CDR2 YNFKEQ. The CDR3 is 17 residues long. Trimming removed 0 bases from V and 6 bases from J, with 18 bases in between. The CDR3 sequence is CASSQEWRFLWFNEQFF. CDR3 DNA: TGTGCCAGCAGCCAAGAATGGAGGTTTTTGTGGTTCAATGAGCAGTTCTTC.

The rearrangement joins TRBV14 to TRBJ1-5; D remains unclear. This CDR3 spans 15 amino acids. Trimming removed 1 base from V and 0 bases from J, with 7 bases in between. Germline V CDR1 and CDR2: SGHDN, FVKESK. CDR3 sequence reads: CASSQGPNSNQPQHF. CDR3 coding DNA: TGTGCCAGCAGCCAAGGGCCAAATAGCAATCAGCCCCAGCATTTT. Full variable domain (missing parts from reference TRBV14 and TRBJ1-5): EAGVTQFPSHSVIEKGQTVTLRCDPISGHDNLYWYRRVMGKEIKFLLHFVKESKQDESGMPNNRFLAERTGGTYSTLKVQPAELEDSGVYFCASSQGPNSNQPQHFGDGTRLSIL.

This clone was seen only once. CDR3 sequence: CAGGQGFNYGYTF. For the CDR3, the DNA is TGTGCCGGTGGACAGGGTTTCAACTATGGCTACACCTTC. The chain is built from TRBV28 and TRBJ1-2, with TRBD1 identical over 8 bases. Germline V gives CDR1 MDHEN, CDR2 SYDVKM. This CDR3 is built from 13 residues. The junction had 7 bases not matched to a gene; V was cut back by 11 bases and J by 2 bases.